The entry below describes one T cell receptor beta chain. The data were taken from a study of blood T cell repertoires in COVID-19. Study-wide background: There were acute and convalescent COVID-19 samples, and they came from the United States, Italy and Spain.

Assay: immunoSEQ multiplex PCR; the TCRdb copy retains only in-frame clones and omits some. This sample carries over 110,000 clones, about 90% of them seen once, and the ten largest clones take around 10%. Deletions cut 8 bases from V and 1 base from J, with 13 bases between. The CDR3 is made up of 14 amino acids. The chain links TRBV23-1 to TRBJ2-3, with D possibly matching TRBD1 (5 bases). TRBV23-1 qualifies as an ORF whose function is uncertain. This receptor was taken from a man in his fifties or sixties who had recovered from COVID-19. Material: PBMCs or T cells enriched from blood (not recorded which). The CDR3 region is CASGLMGRTDTQYF. CDR3 DNA sequence: TGCGCCAGCGGCTTAATGGGGCGCACAGATACGCAGTATTTT.